Shown below are 21 T cell receptor beta chains from a single sample sequenced in a study of T cell repertoires in cytomegalovirus infection. TCRdb fed the reads into MiXCR, producing one record per CDR3 protein. This sample has fewer than 550,000 distinct CDR3 sequences, with about 26% found just once. The sample consisted of PBMCs. These receptors were collected from a human donor in good health (CMV status not recorded). Some clones in this sample may be carry-over from other donors' samples.

This clonotype has ten or more counts. The genes are TRBV7-2 and TRBJ2-3, with TRBD2 matching over 9 bases. Trimming took 6 bases from V and 4 from J; bases not matched to a gene: 14. Looked up from germline, CDR1 is SGHTA and CDR2 is FQGNSA. The CDR3 consists of 17 residues. The CDR3 sequence: CASSRDWREGSPDTQYF. The CDR3 DNA follows: TGTGCCAGCAGTCGAGATTGGCGGGAGGGTTCCCCAGATACGCAGTATTTT.

The sample holds a few counts of this clonotype. V and J are TRBV7-3 and TRBJ2-2; 8 bases are a match to TRBD2. J was trimmed by 2 bases and V by 3 bases; bases with no gene match: 11. This CDR3 is 18 amino acids long. Germline V gene data show CDR1 as SGHTA and CDR2 as FQGTGA. Here the CDR3 DNA reads TGTGCCAGCAGCTTTGACAGCGGGAGTCCCCGAAACACCGGGGAGCTGTTTTTT. Its protein is CASSFDSGSPRNTGELFF.

This sequence joins TRBV7-2 and TRBJ1-6; TRBD1 is a possible D gene (5 bases). The CDR3 is 14 residues long. Germline V gives CDR1 SGHTA, CDR2 FQGNSA. V lost 1 base and J 6 bases, leaving 7 bases between the germline ends. CDR3 amino acids: CASSLGQLNSPLHF. CDR3 bases: TGTGCCAGCAGCTTAGGACAGCTTAATTCACCCCTCCACTTT.

The chain uses TRBV6-1 and TRBJ1-6, with D maybe TRBD1 (5 bases). The CDR3 has 15 amino acids. CDR1 and CDR2 (germline): MNHNS, SASEGT. The V end was cut by 4 bases, the J end by 4 bases, with 11 bases between. The CDR3 nucleotides read TGTGCCAGCAGTGGATCGGGGACTTATAATTCACCCCTCCACTTT. Amino acid sequence: CASSGSGTYNSPLHF.

This clonotype showed up just a few times. This rearrangement joins TRBV7-9 to TRBJ2-4; D might be TRBD1 (5 bases). Trimming left V 1 base short and J 0 bases short, with 19 bases between. The germline gives CDR1 SEHNR, CDR2 FQNEAQ (reference sequence). CDR3 length equals 19 residues. The CDR3 sequence is CASSLVVLQGDLAKNIQYF. The DNA for the CDR3 is TGTGCCAGCAGCTTAGTAGTACTTCAGGGTGATCTAGCCAAAAACATTCAGTACTTC.

This clonotype appeared a few times. V and J are TRBV7-2 and TRBJ2-3; D unclear. The germline V gene encodes CDR1 SGHTA and CDR2 FQGNSA. This CDR3 region has 15 residues. V was clipped by 4 bases and J by 0 bases, with 11 bases between them. The CDR3 loop reads CASSSSRVSTDTQYF. As DNA, the CDR3 is TGTGCCAGCAGCTCCTCCCGGGTTAGCACAGATACGCAGTATTTT.

The sample holds a few counts of this clonotype. J is TRBJ1-2 and V is TRBV18; no firm D call. The CDR3 length is 14 residues. CDR1 KGHSH and CDR2 LQKENI come from the germline V gene. V was clipped by 1 base and J by 0 bases, with 6 bases between them. The CDR3: CASSPRRANYGYTF. In nucleotides, the CDR3 is TGTGCCAGCTCACCACGGAGAGCTAACTATGGCTACACCTTC.

In its sample, this clonotype was seen many times. V and J are TRBV12-3 or TRBV12-4 and TRBJ2-2; D is possibly TRBD2 (6 bases). The CDR3 has 14 residues. Trimming cost V 4 bases and J 3 bases, with 9 bases left between them. Here the CDR3 DNA reads TGTGCCAGCAGTTCCGGGACTCACACCGGGGAGCTGTTTTTT. Translating it yields CASSSGTHTGELFF.

The V call is TRBV30, the J call TRBJ1-4; 9 bases match TRBD1. The J segment lost 4 bases and the V segment lost 5 bases, leaving 8 bases of the junction unmatched. Germline V lookup: CDR1 GTSNPN, CDR2 SVGIG (reference sequence). This CDR3 is built from 15 residues. In nucleotides, the CDR3 is TGTGCCTGGCGAACAGGACAGGGGTTTAATGAAAAACTGTTTTTT. Protein: CAWRTGQGFNEKLFF.

The V call is TRBV7-2, the J call TRBJ1-4; maybe TRBD1 (5 bases). Trimming removed 2 bases at V and 0 bases at J, with 16 bases between. This CDR3 has 18 residues. Germline-derived CDR1 and CDR2 are SGHTA and FQGNSA. CDR3 sequence reads: CASSLQVGGRATNEKLFF. The CDR3 coding sequence is TGTGCCAGCAGCTTACAAGTGGGGGGGAGAGCAACTAATGAAAAACTGTTTTTT.

V usage is TRBV9 and J usage is TRBJ1-1, with 8 bases aligning to TRBD1. Per the germline V gene, CDR1 is SGDLS and CDR2 is YYNGEE. This CDR3 is built from 15 residues. V shed 3 bases, J shed 7 bases, and the junction held 11 bases outside the gene matches. The CDR3: CASSGGQGRLGEAFF. As DNA, the CDR3 is TGTGCCAGCAGCGGTGGACAGGGTCGATTGGGTGAAGCTTTCTTT.

The sample holds a few counts of this clonotype. This rearrangement joins TRBV7-2 to TRBJ2-1; possible D gene TRBD2, 5 bases. The CDR3 is 21 residues long. The V end was cut by 1 base, the J end by 0 bases, with 25 bases between. CDR1 is SGHTA and CDR2 is FQGNSA in the germline V gene. CDR3 loop: CASSLVSVGRAVSSSYNEQFF. The DNA for the CDR3 is TGTGCCAGCAGCTTAGTAAGTGTAGGGCGGGCGGTCTCCAGCTCCTACAATGAGCAGTTCTTC.

In its sample, this clonotype was seen a few times. This chain joins TRBV6-2 or TRBV6-3 and TRBJ2-5, with no clear D. The CDR3 consists of 9 residues. The germline gives CDR1 MNHEY, CDR2 SVGEGT. DNA for the CDR3: TGTGCGGGGTCGGAGACCCAGTACTTC. Its translation: CAGSETQYF.

The chain recombines TRBV28 with TRBJ1-1; 7 nucleotides match TRBD1. Germline V gene data show CDR1 as MDHEN and CDR2 as SYDVKM. Losses at the gene ends were 4 bases for V and 5 bases for J; bases not matched to a gene: 4. The CDR3 loop spans 13 amino acids. This chain's CDR3 is CASSSGQTTEAFF. The DNA of the CDR3 is TGTGCCAGCAGTTCGGGACAGACGACTGAAGCTTTCTTT. Combining the CDR3 with reference TRBV28 and TRBJ1-1 gives the whole variable domain DVKVTQSSRYLVKRTGEKVFLECVQDMDHENMFWYRQDPGLGLRLIYFSYDVKMKEKGDIPEGYSVSREKKERFSLILESASTNQTSMYLCASSSGQTTEAFFGQGTRLTVV.

This chain links TRBV25-1 with TRBJ1-2; D unresolved. Germline CDR1 is MGHDK and CDR2 is SYGVNS. The CDR3 runs 15 residues. With 4 bases removed from V and 4 bases from J, the gap between germline ends came to 16 bases. CDR3 nucleotide sequence: TGTGCCAGCAGTGCACGACCTGGTTCGGGCTATGGCTACACCTTC. Protein product: CASSARPGSGYGYTF.

The chain carries TRBV29-1 and TRBJ1-5, with TRBD1 matching 7 bases. Germline CDR1 reads SQVTM; CDR2 reads ANQGSEA. The junction had 6 bases not matched to a gene; V was cut back by 5 bases and J by 5 bases. This CDR3 is built from 13 residues. For the CDR3, the DNA is TGCAGCGTTACTGCCGGGACAGATCAGCCCCAGCATTTT. Protein product: CSVTAGTDQPQHF.

The CDR3 DNA reads TGTGCCAGCAGACTAGGGACAGTTAACACCGGGGAGCTGTTTTTT. Amino acids: CASRLGTVNTGELFF. The chain employs TRBV12-3 or TRBV12-4 and TRBJ2-2, with TRBD1 matching 7 bases. The CDR3 is made up of 15 amino acids. Trimming removed 6 bases from V and 2 bases from J; junction bases left unmatched: 6.

Notes on this clonotype: Being one base from a much bigger clone, this may be a read error. V and J are TRBV7-2 and TRBJ1-1; possibly TRBD1 for D (6 bases). Looked up from germline, CDR1 is SGHTA and CDR2 is FQGNSA. The CDR3 extends over 14 amino acids. CDR3 DNA: TGTTCCAGCAGCATAGGGGGGATGAACACTGAAGCTTTCTTT. It yields the protein CSSSIGGMNTEAFF.

The chain joins TRBV7-9 to TRBJ2-5, with a possible D match to TRBD1 (5 bases). Germline V lookup: CDR1 SEHNR, CDR2 FQNEAQ (reference sequence). Trimming took 3 bases from V and 4 from J, leaving 12 bases between them. CDR3 length: 14 amino acids. The CDR3 region is CASSFDGQTETQYF. The CDR3 DNA is TGTGCCAGCAGCTTCGATGGACAAACAGAGACCCAGTACTTC.

This clonotype was recorded at least ten times. This rearrangement joins TRBV6-2 or TRBV6-3 to TRBJ2-5, with a possible D match to TRBD1 (6 bases). The germline gives CDR1 MNHEY, CDR2 SVGEGT. The CDR3 sequence is 15 residues long. Trimming took 7 bases from V and 1 from J, leaving 16 bases between them. CDR3 sequence: CASIEGVRFQETQYF. CDR3 DNA: TGTGCCAGCATAGAGGGGGTTCGATTCCAAGAGACCCAGTACTTC.

This clonotype was seen more than once but under ten times. V gene TRBV5-1 combines with J gene TRBJ2-7; TRBD2 aligns across 11 bases. This CDR3 is built from 16 residues. Germline trimming cut 0 bases from V and 5 bases from J; bases unmatched to any gene: 7. Germline assignment: CDR1 SGHRS and CDR2 YFSETQ. CDR3 in DNA: TGCGCCAGCAGCTTGGGTAGCGGGAGGGCCCTGAACGAGCAGTACTTC. It codes for CASSLGSGRALNEQYF.